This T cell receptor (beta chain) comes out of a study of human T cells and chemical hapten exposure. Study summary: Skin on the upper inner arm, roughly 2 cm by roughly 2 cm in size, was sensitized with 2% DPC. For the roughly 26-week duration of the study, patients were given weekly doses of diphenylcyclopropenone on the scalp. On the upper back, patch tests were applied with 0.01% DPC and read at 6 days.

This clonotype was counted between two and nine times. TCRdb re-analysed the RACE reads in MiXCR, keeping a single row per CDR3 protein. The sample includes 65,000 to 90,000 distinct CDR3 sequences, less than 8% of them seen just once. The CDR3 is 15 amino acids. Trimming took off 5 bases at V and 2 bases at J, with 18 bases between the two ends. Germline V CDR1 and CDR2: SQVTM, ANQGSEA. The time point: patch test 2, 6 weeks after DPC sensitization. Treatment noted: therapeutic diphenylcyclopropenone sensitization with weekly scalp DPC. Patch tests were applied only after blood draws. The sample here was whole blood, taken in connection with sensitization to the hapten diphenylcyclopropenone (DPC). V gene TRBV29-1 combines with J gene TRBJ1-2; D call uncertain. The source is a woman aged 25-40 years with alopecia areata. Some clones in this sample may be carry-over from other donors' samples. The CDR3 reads CSVLREGPTNYGYTF. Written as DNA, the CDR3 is TGCAGCGTTTTAAGGGAAGGGCCCACGAACTATGGCTACACCTTC.